Listed below are T cell receptor beta chains from one sample, sequenced in a study of T-cell reconstitution after alpha-beta-depleted transplantation in children. TCRdb re-derived calls from the PCR reads in MiXCR, one entry per CDR3 protein. This sample has about 440,000 distinct CDR3 sequences, with 43% found just once. The starting material was PBMCs, obtained before TCRalphabeta/CD19-depleted stem cell transplant. Source of these receptors: a girl aged 2-10 years with aplastic anemia, due to receive a stem cell transplant. CDR3s include the opening cysteine and the closing phenylalanine or tryptophan. Each record gives: D gene, clone size, V gene, J gene, CDR3 protein, CDR3 DNA. The D gene is left open where the match is weak. Where a row states a size, it is once, few, many or the class of an expanded clone; other rows omit it.

TRBD1,NA,TRBV13,TRBJ2-7,CASRDRGHEQYF,TGTGCCAGCAGGGACAGGGGTCACGAGCAGTACTTC
NA,NA,TRBV20-1,TRBJ2-1,CSASKRAYYNEQFF,TGCAGTGCTTCAAAGAGGGCTTACTACAATGAGCAGTTCTTC
TRBD1,NA,TRBV20-1,TRBJ1-4,CSAIHRGANEKLFF,TGCAGTGCCATCCACAGGGGGGCTAATGAAAAACTGTTTTTT
NA,NA,TRBV30,TRBJ2-7,CAWSVYLRGEQYF,TGTGCCTGGAGTGTATATTTGCGGGGCGAGCAGTACTTC
TRBD2,few,TRBV20-1,TRBJ2-5,CSARDLSLAGGLIQETQYF,TGCAGTGCTAGAGATTTGAGCCTAGCGGGAGGCCTTATCCAAGAGACCCAGTACTTC
NA,NA,TRBV6-5,TRBJ1-3,CASSYKGFSGNTIYF,TGTGCCAGCAGTTATAAAGGATTCTCTGGAAACACCATATATTTT
TRBD1,few,TRBV23-1,TRBJ2-5,CASMPGQGVETQYF,TGCGCCAGCATGCCGGGACAGGGAGTGGAGACCCAGTACTTC
TRBD2,NA,TRBV5-1,TRBJ2-2,CASSSGTARDLAGGPGELFF,TGCGCCAGCAGCTCTGGGACAGCGAGGGACCTAGCGGGGGGACCCGGGGAGCTGTTTTTT
NA,NA,TRBV20-1,TRBJ2-7,CSARDGAEQYF,TGCAGTGCTAGAGATGGGGCCGAGCAGTACTTC
TRBD2,NA,TRBV4-1,TRBJ2-7,CASSQERLAGGEQYF,TGCGCCAGCAGCCAAGAACGGCTAGCGGGAGGCGAGCAGTACTTC
NA,NA,TRBV12-3/TRBV12-4,TRBJ1-5,CASKQDYQPQHF,TGTGCCAGCAAACAGGACTATCAGCCCCAGCATTTT
TRBD1,NA,TRBV9,TRBJ1-4,CASSADREREKLFF,TGTGCCAGCAGCGCCGACAGGGAAAGAGAAAAACTGTTTTTT
TRBD1,NA,TRBV10-3,TRBJ1-2,CAISNRGNNYGYTF,TGTGCCATCAGTAACAGGGGGAATAACTATGGCTACACCTTC
NA,NA,TRBV20-1,TRBJ1-5,CSARDPADYSNQPQHF,TGCAGTGCTAGAGATCCGGCAGACTATAGCAATCAGCCCCAGCATTTT